Presented here are 30 T cell receptor beta chains from one specimen sequenced in a study of shared clonotypes between healthy human individuals (dated by TCRdb to about 2020). Library prep was done by the immunoSEQ multiplex PCR assay. This is the immuneACCESS table as TCRdb keeps it, with only in-frame sequences that have V and J called. A part of the clones is gone; compared with another copy, unresolved V genes explain less than half, and the rest is unexplained. The sample contains some 480,000 clones, 70% to 85% of them found a single time. The ten most abundant clones make up 12% of the sample. The source material was PBMCs. These receptors were taken from a woman in her 40s in good health. Some clones in this sample may be carry-over from other donors' samples.

The chain couples TRBV7-2 to TRBJ2-3; D possibly matches TRBD1 or TRBD2 (5 bases each). With 1 base removed from V and 3 bases from J, the gap between germline ends came to 11 bases. This CDR3 has 15 residues. Germline CDR1 SGHTA, CDR2 FQGNSA. The CDR3 DNA reads TGTGCCAGCAGCTTAGATGGGGGAGTGACAGATACGCAGTATTTT. Encoded protein: CASSLDGGVTDTQYF.

In regard to this clone: It may be a read error: a sequence one base away is much more abundant. The chain has TRBV5-1 and TRBJ2-3; D gene uncertain. The V end was cut by 4 bases, the J end by 6 bases, with 9 bases between. The CDR3 extends over 12 amino acids. Germline loops: CDR1 SGHRS, CDR2 YFSETQ. In DNA, the CDR3 is TGCGCCAGCAGCCAAACGCGGGATACGCAGTATTTT. Protein: CASSQTRDTQYF. The whole variable domain, remainder taken from reference TRBV5-1 and TRBJ2-3, is KAGVTQTPRYLIKTRGQQVTLSCSPISGHRSVSWYQQTPGQGLQFLFEYFSETQRNKGNFPGRFSGRQFSNSRSEMNVSTLELGDSALYLCASSQTRDTQYFGPGTRLTVL.

The chain joins TRBV2 to TRBJ2-3; D is undetermined. This CDR3 spans 14 amino acids. Per the germline V gene, CDR1 is SNHLY and CDR2 is FYNNEI. V gave up 8 bases and J gave up 0 bases, with 12 bases separating them. The CDR3 coding sequence is TGTGCCAGCCGGATGTTAACTAGCACAGATACGCAGTATTTT. Translated: CASRMLTSTDTQYF.

This clone has at least ten counts. This rearrangement joins TRBV19 to TRBJ2-1; 12 bases line up with TRBD2. J gave up 9 bases and V 5 bases, and 11 bases lay outside the gene matches. This CDR3 contains 16 residues. Germline V lookup: CDR1 LNHDA, CDR2 SQIVND (reference sequence). The chain's CDR3 is CASSVGLAGLRAEQFF. The CDR3 coding sequence is TGTGCCAGTAGTGTTGGACTAGCGGGACTCCGGGCTGAGCAGTTCTTC.

V is TRBV6-1 and J is TRBJ2-7; 13 bases are a match to TRBD2. CDR3 length equals 14 residues. Germline V gene sequence: CDR1 MNHNS, CDR2 SASEGT. V was clipped by 5 bases and J by 6 bases; unmatched bases: 4. The CDR3 region has the DNA TGTGCCAGCAGTCGGACTAGCGGGAGCGTCGAGCAGTACTTC. Translation gives CASSRTSGSVEQYF.

Only one count was recorded for this clone. The chain links TRBV18 to TRBJ2-3; TRBD1 aligns across 8 bases. The CDR3 totals 13 residues. CDR1 is KGHSH and CDR2 is LQKENI in the germline V gene. The V segment lost 4 bases and the J segment 6 bases; nucleotides outside the gene matches: 3. CDR3 in DNA: TGTGCCAGCTCACAGACAGGGGTGGATACGCAGTATTTT. Residues: CASSQTGVDTQYF.

V is TRBV25-1 and J is TRBJ1-1, with D perhaps TRBD1 (6 bases). V was shortened by 5 bases and J by 4 bases, with 17 bases between the two germline ends. Germline V lookup: CDR1 MGHDK, CDR2 SYGVNS. The CDR3 is made up of 15 amino acids. CDR3 DNA sequence: TGTGCCAGCAGTCCCGGAGGAAAGGGGGTCACTGAAGCTTTCTTT. Amino acids: CASSPGGKGVTEAFF.

In this sample, this clone turned up many times. The V gene is TRBV18, the J gene TRBJ2-1; D is possibly TRBD2 (5 bases). V lost 5 bases and J 4 bases, leaving 9 bases between the germline ends. This CDR3 spans 13 amino acids. Germline V CDR1 and CDR2: KGHSH, LQKENI. The CDR3 DNA reads TGTGCCAGCTCAACGGGATTATACAATGAGCAGTTCTTC. Residues: CASSTGLYNEQFF.

This sequence joins TRBV9 and TRBJ2-1, with D tentatively TRBD2 (6 bases). The CDR3 sequence is 17 residues long. Deletions cut 0 bases from V and 5 bases from J, with 18 bases between. The germline gives CDR1 SGDLS, CDR2 YYNGEE. The CDR3 DNA sequence: TGTGCCAGCAGCGTAGCTCTGGGGGGTGTGCGAGACAATGAGCAGTTCTTC. Its protein product is CASSVALGGVRDNEQFF.

The chain carries TRBV27 and TRBJ2-7; the D is unclear. V shed 4 bases and J shed 0 bases, with 7 bases lying between them. The CDR3 has 13 amino acids. Per germline, CDR1 MNHEY and CDR2 SMNVEV (reference sequence). The CDR3 coding sequence is TGTGCCAGCAGTTGGAAGAGCTCCTACGAGCAGTACTTC. Residues: CASSWKSSYEQYF.

This chain links TRBV28 with TRBJ2-5; unclear D gene. The CDR3 totals 16 residues. CDR1 and CDR2 from the germline V gene are MDHEN and SYDVKM. V was pared by 4 bases and J by 4 bases, with 19 bases between. Here the CDR3 DNA reads TGTGCCAGCAGTTCGCGGTTGAAGGTGTGGGGAGAGACCCAGTACTTC. It is translated as CASSSRLKVWGETQYF. Supplemented by reference TRBV28 and TRBJ2-5, the full variable domain reads DVKVTQSSRYLVKRTGEKVFLECVQDMDHENMFWYRQDPGLGLRLIYFSYDVKMKEKGDIPEGYSVSREKKERFSLILESASTNQTSMYLCASSSRLKVWGETQYFGPGTRLLVL.

The gene calls are TRBV29-1 and TRBJ1-1; perhaps TRBD1 as D (5 bases). The CDR3 has 12 amino acids. Trimming stripped 7 bases from V and 0 bases from J, with 9 bases between. Germline V CDR1 and CDR2: SQVTM, ANQGSEA. Here the CDR3 DNA reads TGCAGCGCCAGACAGTTGAACACTGAAGCTTTCTTT. This sequence encodes CSARQLNTEAFF.

The chain has TRBV6-1 and TRBJ2-5; D is perhaps TRBD1 (5 bases). The V end was cut by 2 bases, the J end by 5 bases, with 12 bases between. Germline V CDR1 and CDR2: MNHNS, SASEGT. This CDR3 has 14 residues. DNA for the CDR3: TGTGCCAGCAGTGAAAGTTCAGGGTGGGAGACCCAGTACTTC. It yields the protein CASSESSGWETQYF.

The chain couples TRBV6-1 to TRBJ2-7, with D perhaps TRBD1 (5 bases). The CDR3 covers 12 residues. CDR1 and CDR2 from the germline V gene are MNHNS and SASEGT. Trimming cost V 8 bases and J 0 bases, with 8 bases left between them. CDR3 protein: CASRTPSYEQYF. The CDR3 nucleotides are TGTGCCAGCCGGACACCCTCCTACGAGCAGTACTTC.

The V gene is TRBV2, the J gene TRBJ1-1; tentatively, D is TRBD1 (5 bases). The CDR3 sequence is 13 residues long. Trimming cost V 7 bases and J 1 base, with 10 bases left between them. Germline assignment: CDR1 SNHLY and CDR2 FYNNEI. The CDR3 sequence: CASNRGANTEAFF. The CDR3 DNA reads TGTGCCAGCAACAGAGGGGCGAACACTGAAGCTTTCTTT.

This clone was seen only a few times. This sequence joins TRBV5-1 and TRBJ2-1; D is perhaps TRBD2 (6 bases). This CDR3 comprises 16 residues. Trimming took off 2 bases at V and 4 bases at J, with 16 bases between the two ends. Germline CDR1 is SGHRS and CDR2 is YFSETQ. CDR3 region: CASSLLGLGLYNEQFF. CDR3 bases: TGCGCCAGCAGCTTATTGGGACTTGGGTTATACAATGAGCAGTTCTTC.

This rearrangement joins TRBV29-1 to TRBJ2-7; D remains ambiguous. Germline V lookup: CDR1 SQVTM, CDR2 ANQGSEA. There are 10 residues in the CDR3. Trimming stripped 4 bases from V and 7 bases from J, with 8 bases between. CDR3 region: CSVGTTEQYF. The DNA of the CDR3 is TGCAGCGTTGGCACGACAGAGCAGTACTTC.

The V call is TRBV2, the J call TRBJ2-7; D not resolved. Per germline, CDR1 SNHLY and CDR2 FYNNEI. The CDR3 is made up of 13 amino acids. V was trimmed by 9 bases and J by 7 bases, leaving 19 bases between them. CDR3 nucleotide sequence: TGTGCCAGTGAAGGACGGGTTGACGGTGAGCAGTACTTC. This sequence encodes CASEGRVDGEQYF.

The chain is built from TRBV29-1 and TRBJ2-5, with TRBD2 matching 9 bases. Germline V gene lookup returns CDR1 SQVTM and CDR2 ANQGSEA. V was pared by 7 bases and J by 4 bases, with 10 bases of the junction left unmatched. The CDR3 runs to 14 residues. The CDR3, as DNA: TGCAGCGACCGAGCGGGAGGTTGGCGAGAGACCCAGTACTTC. This gives the protein CSDRAGGWRETQYF.

The chain carries TRBV5-4 and TRBJ2-3; the match to TRBD1 covers 10 bases. The germline V gene has CDR1 SGHNT and CDR2 YYREEE (reference sequence). CDR3 length: 15 residues. V dropped 4 bases and J dropped 6; count of bases not matched to a gene: 8. CDR3: CASSRGQGVDDTQYF. The CDR3 DNA reads TGTGCCAGCAGCCGCGGACAGGGGGTTGATGATACGCAGTATTTT.

This chain links TRBV7-2 with TRBJ2-1; TRBD2 agrees at 7 bases. Germline CDR1 SGHTA, CDR2 FQGNSA. J gave up 4 bases and V 3 bases, and 15 bases lay outside the gene matches. There are 18 residues in the CDR3. The DNA for the CDR3 is TGTGCCAGCAGCTTCCTTGGCGGGAGTGGACGGGAGTACAATGAGCAGTTCTTC. Protein product: CASSFLGGSGREYNEQFF.

V usage is TRBV11-2 and J usage is TRBJ1-3; 7 bases are a match to TRBD1. The CDR3 covers 18 residues. V dropped 2 bases and J dropped 1; count of bases not matched to a gene: 11. The V gene's germline CDR1 is SGHAT and CDR2 FQNNGV. CDR3 nucleotide sequence: TGTGCCAGCAGCTTACAAACAGTGACAGGGCTTTCTGGAAACACCATATATTTT. The encoded protein is CASSLQTVTGLSGNTIYF.

This clone occurred a few times. J is TRBJ2-5 and V is TRBV28; 12 nucleotides line up with TRBD2. Trimming cost V 4 bases and J 3 bases; bases outside gene matches: 6. CDR3 size: 16 residues. Germline values: CDR1 MDHEN, CDR2 SYDVKM. The CDR3 nucleotides read TGTGCCAGCAGTTCCCCGCGACTAGCGGGAGAAGAGACCCAGTACTTC. Amino acids: CASSSPRLAGEETQYF.

The chain has TRBV19 and TRBJ2-7; 9 bases align to TRBD1. CDR3 length: 15 residues. The germline CDR1 and CDR2 sequences are LNHDA and SQIVND (reference sequence). Germline trimming cut 0 bases from V and 3 bases from J; bases unmatched to any gene: 3. The CDR3 bases are TGTGCCAGTAGTATAGAAGGGACAGGGCTCTACGAGCAGTACTTC. This translates into CASSIEGTGLYEQYF.

The chain has TRBV7-8 and TRBJ2-1; D not resolved. Germline CDR1 is SGHVS and CDR2 is FQNEAQ. This CDR3 spans 15 amino acids. V lost 2 bases, J lost 6 bases, and 14 bases lay in between. The DNA of the CDR3 is TGTGCCAGCAGCTTACTGCGAGCGTCGTCCAATGAGCAGTTCTTC. This translates into CASSLLRASSNEQFF.

A note on this clone: Other nucleotide sequences from this sample produce the same CDR3. V and J are TRBV18 and TRBJ2-1, with 14 positions matching TRBD2. CDR1 and CDR2 (germline): KGHSH, LQKENI. The CDR3 is 15 amino acids. V was pared by 4 bases and J by 7 bases, with 3 bases of the junction left unmatched. The CDR3 loop reads CASSLGLAGGNEQFF. Written as DNA, the CDR3 is TGTGCCAGCTCACTCGGACTAGCGGGAGGAAATGAGCAGTTCTTC.

The V and J genes are TRBV5-4 and TRBJ2-3; 7 bases agree with TRBD2. CDR3 size: 15 residues. With 4 bases clipped from V and 1 base from J, the junction kept 6 bases outside the gene matches. Germline CDR1 is SGHNT and CDR2 is YYREEE (reference sequence). CDR3 in amino acids: CASSTGLGRTDTQYF. CDR3 in DNA: TGTGCCAGCAGCACCGGACTAGGGCGCACAGATACGCAGTATTTT.

The CDR3 sequence: CASSPEGREIYYEQYF. CDR3 in DNA: TGTGCCAGCAGTCCCGAGGGGCGGGAGATATACTACGAGCAGTACTTC. This sequence joins TRBV27 and TRBJ2-7, with 7 bases that match TRBD2. Trimming took 5 bases from V and 3 from J; bases not matched to a gene: 13. This CDR3 comprises 16 residues. Per germline, CDR1 MNHEY and CDR2 SMNVEV (reference sequence).

This clone was observed a single time. The CDR3 DNA sequence: TGTGCCAGCAGCGTAAGACAGGGAAGGATTGCTTTCTTT. As protein: CASSVRQGRIAFF. This chain links TRBV7-3 with TRBJ1-1; TRBD1 agrees at 7 bases. The J segment lost 11 bases and the V segment lost 5 bases, leaving 11 bases of the junction unmatched. Germline CDR1 reads SGHTA; CDR2 reads FQGTGA. The CDR3 consists of 13 residues.

This clone appeared a single time. This chain connects TRBV11-2 to TRBJ1-1; 9 bases are shared with TRBD1. Unmatched junction bases numbered 6, after V lost 4 bases and J lost 3 bases. The germline gives CDR1 SGHAT, CDR2 FQNNGV. There are 15 residues in the CDR3. The CDR3: CASSYGQGWDTEAFF. For the CDR3, the DNA is TGTGCCAGCAGCTACGGACAGGGGTGGGACACTGAAGCTTTCTTT.